The 7 T cell receptor beta chains below all came from one sample that was sequenced in a study of blood T cells in healthy people across ages. Alongside a J-beta primer mix, a sample-barcoded 5' primer served in a second PCR lasting roughly 6 to 11 cycles. TCRdb re-called the 5' RACE reads through MiXCR, storing one row per CDR3 protein. The sample includes approximately 360,000 distinct CDR3 sequences, approximately 47% of them seen just once. Sequencing was performed on blood. Receptor source: a man in his 60s in good health.

J is TRBJ2-5 and V is TRBV6-5; TRBD1 agrees at 7 bases. The J call may be in error: the DNA end matches TRBJ2-7 better. There are 14 residues in the CDR3. Per germline, CDR1 MNHEY and CDR2 SVGAGI. The DNA of the CDR3 is TGTGCCAGCAGTTCAGGGGGTAACACCTACGAGCAGTACTTC. Its translation: CASSSGGNTYEQYF.

CDR3 protein: CASSYGRRGEQTQYF. CDR3 sequence (DNA): TGTGCCAGCAGCTATGGGAGGCGGGGGGAGCAGACCCAGTACTTC. V and J are TRBV7-2 and TRBJ2-7; 8 bases match TRBD2. The J call may be mistaken, given a closer DNA end match to TRBJ2-5. The germline gives CDR1 SGHTA, CDR2 FQGNSA. This CDR3 has 15 amino acids.

The chain employs TRBV20-1 and TRBJ1-2; D is perhaps TRBD1 (6 bases). The germline V gene encodes CDR1 DFQATT and CDR2 SNEGSKA (reference sequence). V lost 6 bases and J 7 bases, leaving 21 bases between the germline ends. This CDR3 is 14 amino acids long. The DNA of the CDR3 is TGCAGTGCGGACCCCCCAGGGGAGAGGGGTGGCTACACCTTC. It specifies CSADPPGERGGYTF.

The V gene is TRBV7-8, the J gene TRBJ2-7; 8 nucleotides match TRBD1. Germline V CDR1 and CDR2: SGHVS, FQNEAQ. There are 17 residues in the CDR3. V was clipped by 1 base and J by 3 bases; unmatched bases: 11. DNA for the CDR3: TGTGCCAGCAGCTTAGGGGGATCAGGGGGCTCTAGCTACGAGCAGTACTTC. As protein: CASSLGGSGGSSYEQYF.

The chain employs TRBV3-1 and TRBJ1-2; tentative D call: TRBD1 (5 bases). CDR1 and CDR2 from the germline V gene are LGHDT and YNNKEL (reference sequence). The CDR3 spans 12 residues. Trimming cost V 2 bases and J 7 bases, with 8 bases left between them. This CDR3 reads CASSQRTSGYTF. The CDR3 DNA reads TGTGCCAGCAGCCAAAGGACATCTGGCTACACCTTC.

This clonotype was counted between two and nine times. The chain combines TRBV24-1 with TRBJ2-3, with 10 bases lining up with TRBD2. The ends lost 4 bases at V and 4 bases at J; junction bases unmatched: 16. This CDR3 has 19 amino acids. The germline V gene encodes CDR1 KGHDR and CDR2 SFDVKD. CDR3 sequence: CATSDPQEGAGGLSDTQYF. The CDR3 DNA sequence: TGTGCCACCAGTGACCCCCAGGAGGGAGCGGGAGGGCTCTCAGATACGCAGTATTTT.

The rearrangement joins TRBV7-2 to TRBJ2-5; D is perhaps TRBD1 (5 bases). The J call may be mistaken, given a closer DNA end match to TRBJ2-7. The CDR3 is 13 residues long. The germline V gene encodes CDR1 SGHTA and CDR2 FQGNSA. CDR3 in amino acids: CASSLGPGIEQYF. The CDR3 nucleotides are TGTGCCAGCAGCTTAGGGCCAGGGATCGAGCAGTACTTC.